These 13 T cell receptor beta chains originate from one sample sequenced in a study of T cells in Graves' hyperthyroidism and ophthalmopathy (dated by TCRdb to the late 2010s). The library came from multiplex PCR. This sample was sequenced with an Illumina HiSeq 2000. TCR beta CDR3 regions were amplified from RNA transcripts. The TCR CDR3 was subjected to a first round of RT-PCR using the HTBI primer set and the Qiagen OneStep RT-PCR kit. Using fastp at Q25 and MiXCR, TCRdb reprocessed the public reads and kept productive beta chains. Every CDR3 protein is listed once, alongside the most common genes and DNA of its rows. Across this sample there are under 400,000 distinct CDR3 sequences, with more than 11% seen only once. Together, the top ten hold 11% of the sample. Source material: blood. These TCRs come from a woman aged 55-70 years with Graves' hyperthyroidism.

This clonotype has a count of ten or more. The chain uses TRBV28 and TRBJ1-6; D perhaps matches TRBD1 (5 bases). Trimming took 3 bases from V and 11 from J, leaving 14 bases between them. This CDR3 spans 14 amino acids. CDR1 is MDHEN, CDR2 SYDVKM, per germline. CDR3 sequence: CASSLASGRPPLHF. In DNA form, the CDR3 reads TGTGCCAGCAGTTTGGCGTCAGGGAGGCCACCCCTCCACTTT. The complete variable domain, with remaining parts taken from reference TRBV28 and TRBJ1-6, reads DVKVTQSSRYLVKRTGEKVFLECVQDMDHENMFWYRQDPGLGLRLIYFSYDVKMKEKGDIPEGYSVSREKKERFSLILESASTNQTSMYLCASSLASGRPPLHFGNGTRLTVT.

Ten or more counts support this clonotype. This sequence joins TRBV5-1 and TRBJ1-4; D is uncertain. The germline CDR1 and CDR2 sequences are SGHRS and YFSETQ. The CDR3 totals 18 residues. V lost 7 bases and J lost 8, with 30 bases in between. The CDR3 loop reads CASRLGILRVGGNEKLFF. Here the CDR3 DNA reads TGCGCCAGCCGTTTGGGAATACTTAGGGTAGGAGGAAACGAAAAACTGTTTTTT.

In this sample, this clonotype turned up many times. The chain links TRBV20-1 to TRBJ1-4; D is uncertain. CDR1 is DFQATT, CDR2 SNEGSKA, per germline (reference sequence). The CDR3 spans 13 residues. V lost 4 bases to trimming and J lost 0 bases, with 6 bases between them. CDR3 amino acids: CSATAATNEKLFF. The CDR3 region has the DNA TGCAGTGCTACCGCCGCAACTAATGAAAAACTGTTTTTT.

This clonotype has just a few counts. This sequence joins TRBV7-9 and TRBJ1-2; D is unresolved. V was cut by 2 bases and J by 2 bases, with 6 bases left in between. The germline V gene has CDR1 SEHNR and CDR2 FQNEAQ (reference sequence). This CDR3 spans 13 amino acids. CDR3 coding DNA: TGTGCCAGCAGCTTATTACAAAACTATGGCTACACCTTC. Translated: CASSLLQNYGYTF.

This clonotype has a count of ten or more. The chain couples TRBV12-3 or TRBV12-4 to TRBJ2-3; no clear D gene. This CDR3 has 13 residues. The V and J ends lost 3 bases and 4 bases respectively, with 8 bases between them. This chain's CDR3 is CASSFSDADTQYF. In DNA form, the CDR3 reads TGTGCCAGCAGTTTTTCTGATGCAGATACGCAGTATTTT.

Many counts were recorded for this clonotype. The chain is built from TRBV27 and TRBJ2-3; D gene uncertain. Trimming left V 2 bases short and J 1 base short, with 4 bases between. This CDR3 has 13 amino acids. CDR1 MNHEY and CDR2 SMNVEV come from the germline V gene (reference sequence). CDR3 DNA: TGTGCCAGCAGTTTAACGCGCACAGATACGCAGTATTTT. Encoded protein: CASSLTRTDTQYF.

The chain employs TRBV3-1 and TRBJ2-7, with no clear D. Per germline, CDR1 LGHDT and CDR2 YNNKEL (reference sequence). Trimming took 2 bases from V and 4 from J, leaving 9 bases between them. The CDR3 sequence is 13 residues long. The CDR3 sequence is CASSQSAYYEQYF. In DNA form, the CDR3 reads TGTGCCAGCAGCCAATCGGCTTATTACGAGCAGTACTTC.

The chain couples TRBV6-1 to TRBJ1-1, with D unresolved. Per the germline V gene, CDR1 is MNHNS and CDR2 is SASEGT. There are 15 residues in the CDR3. V was clipped by 3 bases and J by 0 bases, with 11 bases between them. CDR3 nucleotides: TGTGCCAGCAGTGACCCTTTCAGTTTGAACACTGAAGCTTTCTTT. Translating gives CASSDPFSLNTEAFF.

The chain is built from TRBV15 and TRBJ1-6; 8 positions match TRBD1. Germline lookup yields CDR1 LNHNV and CDR2 YYDKDF (reference sequence). This CDR3 is 16 amino acids long. The ends lost 1 base at V and 7 bases at J; junction bases unmatched: 6. This CDR3 is CATSRGTGMQNSPLHF. CDR3 sequence (DNA): TGTGCCACCAGCAGAGGGACAGGGATGCAGAATTCACCCCTCCACTTT.

This clonotype came up many times. This chain links TRBV2 with TRBJ1-4, with D possibly matching TRBD1 (6 bases). Germline CDR1 SNHLY, CDR2 FYNNEI. Trimming pared 8 bases from V and 7 bases from J, leaving 17 bases between. The CDR3 is 14 residues long. The CDR3 sequence: CASRQENGGEKLFF. The CDR3 region has the DNA TGTGCCAGCCGACAGGAGAATGGGGGTGAAAAACTGTTTTTT. Full variable domain (missing parts from reference TRBV2 and TRBJ1-4): EPEVTQTPSHQVTQMGQEVILRCVPISNHLYFYWYRQILGQKVEFLVSFYNNEISEKSEIFDDQFSVERPDGSNFTLKIRSTKLEDSAMYFCASRQENGGEKLFFGSGTQLSVL.

This clonotype was picked up many times. This chain joins TRBV6-5 and TRBJ2-7; weak D call: TRBD2 (6 bases). This CDR3 region has 14 residues. V was clipped by 5 bases and J by 2 bases, with 13 bases between them. In germline, CDR1 is MNHEY, CDR2 SVGAGI. CDR3 in DNA: TGTGCCAGCAGTCCCCTTAGCGGCACCTACGAGCAGTACTTC. The encoded protein is CASSPLSGTYEQYF.

At least ten counts were recorded for this clonotype. The V gene is TRBV5-4, the J gene TRBJ2-3, with 10 positions matching TRBD2. Per the germline V gene, CDR1 is SGHNT and CDR2 is YYREEE (reference sequence). Losses at the gene ends were 2 bases for V and 1 base for J; bases not matched to a gene: 4. The length of the CDR3 is 16 residues. The CDR3 loop is CASSFLAGDGTDTQYF. CDR3 nucleotide sequence: TGTGCCAGCAGCTTCCTAGCGGGAGACGGCACAGATACGCAGTATTTT.

There are many counts of this clonotype. The rearrangement uses TRBV2 and TRBJ1-5, with D hard to call. Trimming stripped 4 bases from V and 9 bases from J, with 7 bases between. CDR3 size: 11 residues. Germline lookup yields CDR1 SNHLY and CDR2 FYNNEI. CDR3 region: CASSVGVPQHF. The CDR3 DNA sequence: TGTGCCAGCAGTGTCGGGGTGCCCCAGCATTTT.